This record concerns one T cell receptor (beta chain) sequence. The antigen remains unidentified. The PBMCs had their origin in roughly 9.4 ml of fresh peripheral blood. The sample comes from a study of T cells in Graves' hyperthyroidism and ophthalmopathy. Broader study findings: A model of 13 V-J pairs discriminated ophthalmopathy from stable hyperthyroidism.

CDR1 is LNHNV, CDR2 YYDKDF, per germline (reference sequence). With 2 bases clipped from V and 4 bases from J, the junction kept 24 bases outside the gene matches. This CDR3 region has 21 residues. RNA transcripts were the template for amplifying TCR beta CDR3 regions. In the first-round RT-PCR of the TCR CDR3, the HTBI primer set was used. MiXCR, run by TCRdb on the multiplex PCR reads, gives a single entry per CDR3 protein. Of about 760,000 distinct CDR3 sequences detected, about 35% appear once; the ten largest clones hold less than 40%. The rearrangement uses TRBV15 and TRBJ1-1; 8 bases align to TRBD1. The source is a middle-aged woman with Graves' hyperthyroidism. The sequencing sample was made of blood. CDR3 loop: CATSRLLPRAGQGTIITEAFF. The CDR3, as DNA: TGTGCCACCAGCAGACTTCTTCCCAGGGCCGGACAGGGAACAATTATCACTGAAGCTTTCTTT.